This record looks at one T cell receptor beta chain sequence and its context. The antigen is not known. The CDR3 is made up of 15 amino acids. Germline-derived CDR1 and CDR2 are SGHRS and YFSETQ. V lost 8 bases to trimming and J lost 0 bases, with 15 bases between them. The protocol was immunoSEQ multiplex PCR, while the TCRdb copy is restricted to in-frame clones and leaves out a portion. The sample records roughly 1,100,000 clones, 65% to 75% being singletons. The data originate from a study of shared clonotypes between healthy human individuals. Study-wide points: Across subsets, estimated richness was generally greater for naive than for memory populations. Clonotypes shared by all four sorted-subset donors had higher generation probabilities than non-shared clonotypes. For sorted subsets, rarefaction showed incomplete sequencing despite large depth.

The sequence was collected from a man aged 18 to 30 in good health. The chain combines TRBV5-1 with TRBJ2-1; D might be TRBD1 (5 bases). Sequencing used memory CD4+ T cells sorted from blood. Subset indicated: CD45RA-negative fraction. CDR3 sequence: CASGRDQGSYNEQFF. The DNA of the CDR3 is TGCGCCAGTGGACGAGATCAGGGCTCCTACAATGAGCAGTTCTTC.